The source of this T cell receptor beta chain is a study of T-cell reconstitution after alpha-beta-depleted transplantation in children. Points on this clonotype: Antigen: not known.

Findings and limits, study-wide: Where some patients showed high TCRbeta diversity at day 60, it came from recipient T cells and thymic progenitors that had survived. At the one-year point after transplant, T-cell counts and TCRbeta diversity were found to come mostly from T cells that had been newly produced.

CDR3 length: 15 amino acids. The germline gives CDR1 SEHNR, CDR2 FQNEAQ (reference sequence). V dropped 5 bases and J dropped 10; count of bases not matched to a gene: 9. Unique molecular identifiers were used to barcode this TCRbeta library. TCRdb called the PCR reads again in MiXCR, with one record for every CDR3 protein. The sample shows over 200,000 distinct CDR3 sequences, roughly 18% of them seen only once. This clonotype was obtained from a male patient under 10 years old who had a stem cell transplant for acute lymphoblastic leukemia, so the T cells may come from the graft donor. The sequencing here drew on PBMCs, mostly from graft donor cells, taken 360 days after TCRalphabeta/CD19-depleted stem cell transplant. This chain joins TRBV7-9 and TRBJ1-6; 9 bases map to TRBD1. The CDR3: CASSPDRGEVSPLHF. In DNA, the CDR3 is TGTGCCAGCAGCCCGGACAGGGGCGAAGTCTCACCCCTCCACTTT.